This TCR beta chain was identified during a study of post-analysis software for immune sequencing data. Turning to this clonotype: Its target is not known.

Presence of unique molecular identifiers characterized the TCR beta cDNA libraries. T cells numbering about 0.85 to 11 million yielded 450,000 to 500,000 cDNA molecules. TCRdb ran MiXCR on the PCR reads and lists one entry per CDR3 protein. The sample yields hundreds of thousands of distinct CDR3 sequences, about 60% seen once. Study observations and caveats: Significantly lower normalized Chao1 diversity was seen in multiple sclerosis patients than in controls. In patients, TRBV5-6, TRBV5-1 and TRBV20-1 belonged to four or five TRBV segments found more frequently than in controls.

Trimming removed 2 bases from V and 4 bases from J; junction bases left unmatched: 9. The CDR3 spans 17 residues. Germline-derived CDR1 and CDR2 are LGHNA and YNFKEQ. The sequencing input was blood. This receptor was obtained from a girl aged 2 to 10 with multiple sclerosis. V gene TRBV4-2 combines with J gene TRBJ1-5; 9 nucleotides agree with TRBD1. The CDR3 DNA follows: TGTGCCAGCAGCCAATCGCCGGGACAGGGAACTAATCAGCCCCAGCATTTT. It is translated as CASSQSPGQGTNQPQHF.